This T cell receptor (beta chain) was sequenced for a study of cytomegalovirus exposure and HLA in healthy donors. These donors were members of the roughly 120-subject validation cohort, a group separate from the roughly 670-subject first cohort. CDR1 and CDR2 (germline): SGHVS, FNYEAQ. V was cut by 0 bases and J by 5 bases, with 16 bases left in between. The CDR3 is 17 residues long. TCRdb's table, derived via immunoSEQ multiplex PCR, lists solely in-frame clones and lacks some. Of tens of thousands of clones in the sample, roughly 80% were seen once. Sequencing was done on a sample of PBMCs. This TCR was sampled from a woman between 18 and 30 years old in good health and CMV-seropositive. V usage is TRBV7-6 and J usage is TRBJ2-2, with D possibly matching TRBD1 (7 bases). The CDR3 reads CASSLARGRGFTGELFF. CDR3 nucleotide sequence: TGTGCCAGCAGCTTAGCGCGGGGCAGGGGGTTTACCGGGGAGCTGTTTTTT.